These T cell receptor beta chains were read from a single sample in a study of cytomegalovirus exposure and HLA in healthy donors. The table came from immunoSEQ multiplex PCR; TCRdb's copy has only in-frame clones and leaves some out. The profile shows under 200,000 clones, less than 90% of them singletons. The sample taken for sequencing was PBMCs. Receptor source: a woman aged 45-65 years in good health and CMV-seropositive. The CDR3 runs from the conserved cysteine through the conserved F or W. The D gene is left open where the match is weak. Rows may omit the clone size; those that give it use once, few, many or a size class.

J gene: TRBJ2-5
D gene: TRBD2
clone size: NA
V gene: TRBV19
CDR3 protein: CASSTTTSGRQETQYF
CDR3 DNA: TGTGCCAGTAGTACGACGACTAGCGGGAGGCAAGAGACCCAGTACTTC

J gene: TRBJ2-3
D gene: TRBD2
clone size: NA
V gene: TRBV9
CDR3 protein: CASSVDPLAGGMNTQYF
CDR3 DNA: TGTGCCAGCAGCGTAGATCCGCTAGCGGGAGGTATGAATACGCAGTATTTT

J gene: TRBJ2-3
D gene: TRBD1
clone size: NA
V gene: TRBV5-4
CDR3 protein: CASSLLTGGVSTDTQYF
CDR3 DNA: TGTGCCAGCAGCTTGCTAACAGGGGGCGTGAGCACAGATACGCAGTATTTT

J gene: TRBJ1-2
D gene: TRBD1
clone size: NA
V gene: TRBV10-3
CDR3 protein: CAITLTGARYGYTF
CDR3 DNA: TGTGCCATCACTTTAACAGGGGCCCGCTATGGCTACACCTTC

J gene: TRBJ1-4
D gene: NA
clone size: NA
V gene: TRBV14
CDR3 protein: CASSPQPGEKLFF
CDR3 DNA: TGTGCCAGCAGCCCACAACCGGGGGAAAAACTGTTTTTT

J gene: TRBJ1-2
D gene: NA
clone size: once
V gene: TRBV27
CDR3 protein: CASSSTGPNYGYTF
CDR3 DNA: TGTGCCAGCAGTTCGACAGGTCCGAACTATGGCTACACCTTC

J gene: TRBJ2-1
D gene: NA
clone size: once
V gene: TRBV20-1
CDR3 protein: CSARVARGAFF
CDR3 DNA: NA

J gene: TRBJ2-6
D gene: TRBD2
clone size: NA
V gene: TRBV19
CDR3 protein: CASSIAWGGSGANVLTF
CDR3 DNA: TGTGCCAGTAGTATAGCTTGGGGGGGCTCTGGGGCCAACGTCCTGACTTTC

J gene: TRBJ1-4
D gene: NA
clone size: NA
V gene: TRBV9
CDR3 protein: CASSAGEREKLFF
CDR3 DNA: TGTGCCAGCAGCGCTGGCGAGAGGGAAAAACTGTTTTTT

J gene: TRBJ2-7
D gene: NA
clone size: NA
V gene: TRBV7-8
CDR3 protein: CASSPSTGTPSSYEQYF
CDR3 DNA: TGTGCCAGCAGCCCTTCCACTGGGACACCAAGCTCCTACGAGCAGTACTTC

J gene: TRBJ1-6
D gene: NA
clone size: NA
V gene: TRBV6-5
CDR3 protein: CASSYSGTPLHF
CDR3 DNA: TGTGCCAGCAGTTACTCCGGGACACCCCTCCACTTT

J gene: TRBJ2-1
D gene: NA
clone size: NA
V gene: TRBV5-4
CDR3 protein: CASSLLVPHEQFF
CDR3 DNA: TGTGCCAGCAGCTTGCTAGTACCCCATGAGCAGTTCTTC

J gene: TRBJ2-1
D gene: TRBD2
clone size: few
V gene: TRBV5-1
CDR3 protein: CASSISGASEYAEQFF
CDR3 DNA: TGCGCCAGCAGCATAAGCGGGGCTTCAGAATACGCTGAGCAGTTCTTC

J gene: TRBJ1-5
D gene: TRBD1
clone size: NA
V gene: TRBV5-5
CDR3 protein: CASSLQGSNQPQHF
CDR3 DNA: TGTGCCAGCAGCCTACAGGGGAGCAATCAGCCCCAGCATTTT

J gene: TRBJ1-2
D gene: NA
clone size: NA
V gene: TRBV28
CDR3 protein: CASSQRTSANYGYTF
CDR3 DNA: TGTGCCAGCAGTCAACGGACATCTGCTAACTATGGCTACACCTTC

J gene: TRBJ2-5
D gene: NA
clone size: NA
V gene: TRBV29-1
CDR3 protein: CSVEGAQGQETQYF
CDR3 DNA: TGCAGCGTTGAGGGGGCACAGGGTCAAGAGACCCAGTACTTC

J gene: TRBJ2-1
D gene: NA
clone size: NA
V gene: TRBV18
CDR3 protein: CASSPESRVGEQFF
CDR3 DNA: TGTGCCAGCTCACCAGAATCGCGGGTAGGTGAGCAGTTCTTC

J gene: TRBJ2-7
D gene: TRBD1
clone size: NA
V gene: TRBV6-1
CDR3 protein: CASHRDRGRGEQYF
CDR3 DNA: TGTGCCAGTCACCGGGACAGGGGGCGAGGAGAGCAGTACTTC

J gene: TRBJ2-7
D gene: TRBD2
clone size: NA
V gene: TRBV14
CDR3 protein: CASSRGYSGKGLTGDEQYF
CDR3 DNA: TGTGCCAGCAGCCGAGGCTACAGCGGGAAGGGCTTGACCGGGGACGAGCAGTACTTC

J gene: TRBJ1-5
D gene: TRBD1
clone size: few
V gene: TRBV6-5
CDR3 protein: CASRPQQGLPQHF
CDR3 DNA: TGTGCCAGCAGACCCCAACAGGGGCTGCCCCAGCATTTT

J gene: TRBJ2-1
D gene: NA
clone size: NA
V gene: TRBV11-2
CDR3 protein: CASSSNGFNEQFF
CDR3 DNA: TGTGCCAGCTCCTCGAACGGGTTCAATGAGCAGTTCTTC

J gene: TRBJ1-3
D gene: TRBD1
clone size: NA
V gene: TRBV5-1
CDR3 protein: CASSPSGGGNSGNTIYF
CDR3 DNA: TGCGCCAGCAGCCCCTCGGGAGGGGGCAACTCTGGAAACACCATATATTTT

J gene: TRBJ1-2
D gene: TRBD1
clone size: NA
V gene: TRBV9
CDR3 protein: CASSSSDRGSSNYGYTF
CDR3 DNA: TGTGCCAGCAGCTCTTCGGACAGGGGCTCATCTAACTATGGCTACACCTTC

J gene: TRBJ2-1
D gene: NA
clone size: NA
V gene: TRBV6-1
CDR3 protein: CASSLEILDEQFF
CDR3 DNA: TGTGCCAGCAGTTTAGAGATATTGGATGAGCAGTTCTTC

J gene: TRBJ1-1
D gene: NA
clone size: NA
V gene: TRBV5-4
CDR3 protein: CASSLPRGDFYTEAFF
CDR3 DNA: TGTGCCAGCAGCCTCCCCCGAGGGGACTTTTACACTGAAGCTTTCTTT

J gene: TRBJ1-6
D gene: TRBD1
clone size: NA
V gene: TRBV4-3
CDR3 protein: CASSRDRGSSYNSPLHF
CDR3 DNA: TGCGCCAGCAGTCGCGACAGGGGAAGCTCCTATAATTCACCCCTCCACTTT